Only a few counts were recorded for the clone carrying this TCR beta chain. With V trimmed by 3 bases and J by 0 bases, 6 bases remained unmatched. The CDR3 covers 19 residues. Germline values: CDR1 SGHDT, CDR2 YYEEEE. The record originates from a study of cytomegalovirus exposure and HLA in healthy donors. PCR was performed using 60 Vbeta and 13 Jbeta primers. TCRdb's table, derived via immunoSEQ multiplex PCR, lists solely in-frame clones and lacks some. The sample contains 100,000 to 120,000 clones, roughly 13% of which appear only once. V gene TRBV5-6 combines with J gene TRBJ2-2; TRBD2 aligns across 15 bases. The receptor was derived from a man aged 40-55 years in good health and CMV-seropositive. Sequencing input: PBMCs. The CDR3: CASSWGTSGRPANTGELFF. CDR3 nucleotide sequence: TGTGCCAGCAGCTGGGGGACTAGCGGGAGGCCTGCGAACACCGGGGAGCTGTTTTTT.